The rows below give T cell receptor beta chains drawn from one sample of a study of shared clonotypes between healthy human individuals. Repertoires were generated with immunoSEQ multiplex PCR, while TCRdb's copy carries only in-frame clones and drops some. The table lists about 1.1 million clones, 60% to 80% of them singletons. Sequencing was carried out using memory CD4+ T cells from PBMCs. The source of these receptors is a young man in good health. Some clones in this sample may be carry-over from other donors' samples. Each CDR3 is given with its conserved first and last residue. The D gene is left open where the match is weak.

>TRBV28|NA|TRBJ1-1
CASRWRTEAFF
>TRBV6-1|NA|TRBJ1-4
CASSEAYHPGSPREKLFF
>TRBV28|NA|TRBJ1-5
CASNRSGALNQPQHF
>TRBV28|NA|TRBJ2-7
CASSLGGARKDEQYF
>TRBV6-5|TRBD1|TRBJ2-3
CASTNGQGADTQYF
>TRBV18|TRBD2|TRBJ2-1
CASSGKGARLAGVNEQFF
>TRBV28|NA|TRBJ2-2
CASSSPPVTGKLFF
>TRBV7-8|NA|TRBJ2-2
CASSPRTDTGELFF
>TRBV7-2|NA|TRBJ1-1
CASSLDRASEAFF
>TRBV7-9|NA|TRBJ2-1
CASSFYRADEQFF
>TRBV5-4|NA|TRBJ2-3
CASSFFLASPGSQYF
>TRBV4-3|TRBD2|TRBJ2-5
CASSQDVAGARGETQYF
>TRBV7-9|NA|TRBJ1-4
CASSSRQPTNEKLFF
>TRBV7-2|TRBD1|TRBJ1-6
CASSSGGTGANTHF
>TRBV9|TRBD2|TRBJ2-2
CASSSLGLAGYLSNTGELFF
>TRBV2|TRBD1|TRBJ2-7
CASSEGGTGALYEQYF
>TRBV4-2|TRBD1|TRBJ1-3
CASSPGQGAGGNTIYF
>TRBV5-6|NA|TRBJ2-1
CASSWGTREQFF
>TRBV30|NA|TRBJ1-4
CAWSVRGQGRGLDEKLFF
>TRBV20-1|NA|TRBJ2-5
CSAGQETQYF